The sequence of this T cell receptor (beta chain) was determined in a study of CD8+ T cells in alopecia areata. Study-wide results and caveats: Alphabeta T cells residing in normal skin are also sequenced in scalp samples.

In each case, RNA was isolated and then reverse transcribed into cDNA as the sequencing template. Sequencing was performed with immunoSEQ multiplex PCR; in TCRdb, only in-frame clones are kept and a portion is missing. The sample has 150,000 to 200,000 clones, around three fifths seen once. The junction had 9 bases not matched to a gene; V was cut back by 6 bases and J by 7 bases. The CDR3 extends over 15 amino acids. In germline, CDR1 is MNHEY, CDR2 SVGAGI. A remark on this clone: The antigen remains unidentified.

As for treatment: oral pan-JAK inhibitor, 5-10 mg twice daily. The V and J genes are TRBV6-5 and TRBJ2-1; 10 positions agree with TRBD1. Sequencing was performed on CD8+ T cells sorted from blood, taken at week 24, from a patient treated with tofacitinib. The receptor's source is a human donor with alopecia areata. The CDR3 loop reads CASRGRDRGRNEQFF. DNA for the CDR3: TGTGCCAGCAGGGGCCGGGACAGGGGTAGGAATGAGCAGTTCTTC.